The clone carrying this T cell receptor beta chain was seen just once. The data derive from a study of T cell changes during pregnancy in multiple sclerosis. The CDR3 has 13 residues. V was clipped by 6 bases and J by 1 base, with 9 bases between them. Per germline, CDR1 SGHTA and CDR2 FQGNSA. The assay was immunoSEQ multiplex PCR, and TCRdb's table has in-frame clones only and misses some. The sample includes about 53,000 clones, about nine tenths of them seen just once. The sequence came from a female donor with multiple sclerosis, enrolled in a pregnancy study. The gene calls are TRBV7-2 and TRBJ2-5, with D possibly TRBD2 on 6 matching bases. The source was CD8+ T cells from peripheral blood mononuclear cells, collected before pregnancy. This CDR3 reads CASRTGLQETQYF. For the CDR3, the DNA is TGTGCCAGCAGGACGGGACTCCAAGAGACCCAGTACTTC. Using reference TRBV7-2 and TRBJ2-5 for the parts outside the CDR3, the full variable domain is GAGVSQSPSNKVTEKGKDVELRCDPISGHTALYWYRQSLGQGLEFLIYFQGNSAPDKSGLPSDRFSAERTGGSVSTLTIQRTQQEDSAVYLCASRTGLQETQYFGPGTRLLVL.